A selection of T cell receptor beta chains follows, all from one sample in a study of T cells in Graves' hyperthyroidism and ophthalmopathy. TCRdb fed the multiplex PCR reads into MiXCR, producing one record per CDR3 protein. The table has approximately 480,000 distinct CDR3 sequences, less than 25% seen once; the top ten hold about 30%. Sample: blood. Every receptor here comes from a man aged 18 to 29 with Graves' hyperthyroidism. Both conserved end residues are part of each CDR3. The D gene is left open where the match is weak. Rows may omit the clone size; those that give it use once, few, many or a size class.

CDR3 protein	CDR3 DNA	D gene	clone size	V gene	J gene
CASRRPGGRSWEQYF	TGTGCCAGCAGACGACCAGGGGGCCGGAGTTGGGAGCAGTACTTC	TRBD1	few	TRBV11-2	TRBJ2-7
CASSLWGQAVETQYF	TGTGCCAGCAGTTTGTGGGGACAAGCGGTGGAGACCCAGTACTTC	.	few	TRBV12-3/TRBV12-4	TRBJ2-5
CASSFRTVQETQYF	TGTGCCAGCAGTTTCCGGACAGTCCAAGAGACCCAGTACTTC	.	many	TRBV28	TRBJ2-5
CASSFRDYYGYTF	TGTGCCAGCAGTTTCCGGGATTACTATGGCTACACCTTC	.	.	TRBV12-3/TRBV12-4	TRBJ1-2
CAWSVSPTVGNTIYF	TGTGCCTGGAGTGTATCCCCGACAGTCGGAAACACCATATATTTT	.	.	TRBV30	TRBJ1-3
CASSIGGALINTEAFF	TGTGCCAGTAGTATCGGGGGAGCGTTAATCAACACTGAAGCTTTCTTT	.	many	TRBV19	TRBJ1-1
CSVPPPRTGGTEAFF	TGCAGCGTACCCCCTCCAAGGACAGGGGGCACTGAAGCTTTCTTT	TRBD1	.	TRBV29-1	TRBJ1-1
CSARGTSDTEAFF	TGCAGTGCTAGAGGGACCTCGGACACTGAAGCTTTCTTT	.	many	TRBV20-1	TRBJ1-1
CASSLWMGGTLNTGELFF	TGTGCCAGCAGTTTATGGATGGGTGGGACATTGAACACCGGGGAGCTGTTTTTT	.	many	TRBV28	TRBJ2-2
CSASRPMSYYGYTF	TGCAGTGCTAGCCGACCCATGAGCTACTATGGCTACACCTTC	.	few	TRBV20-1	TRBJ1-2
CASSYSQGGETQYF	TGTGCCAGCAGTTACTCGCAGGGCGGCGAGACCCAGTACTTC	.	many	TRBV6-5	TRBJ2-5
CASSYRLAPQETQYF	TGTGCCAGCAGTTACCGCCTAGCGCCCCAAGAGACCCAGTACTTC	.	many	TRBV6-5	TRBJ2-5
CASSLSGQGSYEQYF	TGCGCCAGCAGCCTCTCTGGGCAGGGCTCCTACGAGCAGTACTTC	.	.	TRBV4-1	TRBJ2-7
CAWKSTLGYGYTF	TGTGCCTGGAAATCAACCTTGGGGTATGGCTACACCTTC	.	.	TRBV30	TRBJ1-2
CASTDRNSEGETQYF	TGTGCCAGCACCGACAGGAATAGCGAAGGAGAGACCCAGTACTTC	.	many	TRBV12-3/TRBV12-4	TRBJ2-5
CATSRDLLDVAGNDGYTF	TGTGCCACCAGCAGAGATCTATTGGATGTTGCGGGAAATGATGGCTACACCTTC	.	.	TRBV15	TRBJ1-2
CASSFEQVINGYTF	TGTGCCAGCAGTTTCGAACAGGTGATCAATGGCTACACCTTC	.	.	TRBV12-3/TRBV12-4	TRBJ1-2
CASSQGAANTEAFF	TGCGCCAGCAGCCAAGGGGCGGCCAACACTGAAGCTTTCTTT	.	.	TRBV4-1	TRBJ1-1
CASSYSEDSTGELFF	TGTGCCAGCAGTTACTCGGAGGATAGTACCGGGGAGCTGTTTTTT	.	many	TRBV6-2/TRBV6-3	TRBJ2-2